The sequence of this T cell receptor beta chain was determined in a study of blood T cell repertoires in COVID-19. This clone came up a few times. TCRdb's copy holds only in-frame clones and misses some; the assay was immunoSEQ multiplex PCR. The data show around 70,000 clones, 80% to 90% seen once. The CDR3 runs to 16 residues. CDR1 is LGHNA, CDR2 YSLEER, per germline. The ends were cut back, 0 bases at V and 0 bases at J, with 9 bases in the middle. This TCR was recovered from a woman of 80 years or more with active or convalescent COVID-19. This chain joins TRBV4-3 and TRBJ1-3, with unresolved D. Material: peripheral blood. CDR3 DNA sequence: TGCGCCAGCAGCCAAGATTTAGATTTCTCTGGAAACACCATATATTTT. Translated: CASSQDLDFSGNTIYF.